Each of the 28 T cell receptor beta chains below was sequenced from the same sample in a study of OX40 agonist ivuxolimab in advanced cancers. The method was the immunoSEQ multiplex PCR assay. TCRdb mirrors the immuneACCESS table, restricted to in-frame sequences. Some clones are absent from its copies; in checked studies, under half trace to an unresolved V gene, and the reason for the others is unknown. Recorded for this sample are roughly 67,000 clones; roughly four fifths of them occurred a single time. Approximately 11% of the sample is in the top ten clones. The sequencing here drew on CD4+ or CD8+ T cells sorted from blood, taken in a trial of the OX40 agonist ivuxolimab. The receptors originated from an adult with an advanced solid tumor such as melanoma, head and neck, liver or kidney cancer.

The chain employs TRBV4-3 and TRBJ2-1, with 12 bases lining up with TRBD2. Trimming took 5 bases from V and 4 from J; bases not matched to a gene: 9. CDR3 length: 17 amino acids. In germline, CDR1 is LGHNA, CDR2 YSLEER. The CDR3 here is CASSLRTSGDNYNEQFF. The CDR3 DNA sequence: TGCGCCAGCAGCTTACGGACTAGCGGGGATAATTACAATGAGCAGTTCTTC.

The chain recombines TRBV7-5 with TRBJ2-7. TRBV7-5 is shown as a pseudogene. This CDR3 is 15 amino acids long. CDR3 in DNA: TGTGCCAGAAGCTTAGGAGAGAGGGGCTCCTACGAGCAGTACGTC. It translates to CARSLGERGSYEQYV.

The chain joins TRBV30 to TRBJ1-2; 12 bases match TRBD1. Losses at the gene ends were 3 bases for V and 12 bases for J; bases not matched to a gene: 8. The CDR3 loop spans 13 amino acids. The germline V gene encodes CDR1 GTSNPN and CDR2 SVGIG (reference sequence). The CDR3 spells CAWRGQGARSNTF. The CDR3 nucleotides read TGTGCCTGGAGGGGACAGGGGGCGCGGTCAAACACCTTC.

This sequence joins TRBV6-1 and TRBJ1-1, with 8 bases identical to TRBD1. The V gene end was trimmed by 6 bases and the J gene end by 2 bases; junction bases not matched to a gene: 2. CDR3 length: 13 residues. The V gene's germline CDR1 is MNHNS and CDR2 SASEGT. CDR3 in DNA: TGTGCCAGCAGGGACAGGGCTAACACTGAAGCTTTCTTT. As protein: CASRDRANTEAFF.

The V call is TRBV5-4, the J call TRBJ2-5, with 10 bases identical to TRBD2. The CDR3 runs 16 residues. Trimming took 3 bases from V and 4 from J; bases not matched to a gene: 9. Germline CDR1 is SGHNT and CDR2 is YYREEE (reference sequence). As DNA, the CDR3 is TGTGCCAGCAGCTCCCGGACTAGCGGAGATGTAGAGACCCAGTACTTC. Residues: CASSSRTSGDVETQYF.

This clone was detected only a few times. This chain links TRBV30 with TRBJ1-1; TRBD1 aligns across 8 bases. Germline lookup yields CDR1 GTSNPN and CDR2 SVGIG (reference sequence). CDR3 length equals 12 residues. The CDR3 sequence: CVLQGAWTEAFF. CDR3 bases: TGTGTTCTTCAGGGGGCTTGGACTGAAGCTTTCTTT.

The chain employs TRBV5-4 and TRBJ1-2, with a tentative D call TRBD1 (6 bases). Trimming shortened V by 4 bases and J by 6 bases, and 10 bases separated the two germline ends. Germline V lookup: CDR1 SGHNT, CDR2 YYREEE (reference sequence). The CDR3 loop spans 12 amino acids. CDR3 sequence reads: CASSMNRDGYTF. CDR3 sequence (DNA): TGTGCCAGCAGCATGAACAGGGATGGCTACACCTTC.

This clone was counted a few times. This sequence joins TRBV19 and TRBJ2-4; TRBD1 agrees at 8 bases. Germline values: CDR1 LNHDA, CDR2 SQIVND (reference sequence). CDR3 length: 15 residues. V shed 7 bases, J shed 0 bases, and the junction held 5 bases outside the gene matches. The CDR3 loop reads CASIRQGIAKNIQYF. The CDR3 region has the DNA TGTGCCAGTATTAGACAGGGGATAGCCAAAAACATTCAGTACTTC.

V usage is TRBV5-1 and J usage is TRBJ2-3; the D gene is possibly TRBD2 (5 bases). V lost 0 bases, J lost 2 bases, and 10 bases lay in between. The CDR3 spans 15 residues. Germline V gene sequence: CDR1 SGHRS, CDR2 YFSETQ. The CDR3 DNA reads as TGCGCCAGCAGCTTGGGTTTCGGGGACACAGATACGCAGTATTTT. Protein sequence: CASSLGFGDTDTQYF.

The chain couples TRBV5-4 to TRBJ2-2, with a possible D match to TRBD2 (5 bases). Germline CDR1 and CDR2: SGHNT and YYREEE (reference sequence). Trimming left V 0 bases short and J 1 base short, with 10 bases between. CDR3 length: 16 amino acids. CDR3 region: CASSLGATRNTGELFF. The CDR3 DNA is TGTGCCAGCAGCTTGGGGGCCACTAGGAACACCGGGGAGCTGTTTTTT.

The chain links TRBV29-1 to TRBJ2-5, with D possibly matching TRBD2 (5 bases). The CDR3 runs to 13 residues. Trimming stripped 5 bases from V and 3 bases from J, with 13 bases between. Germline CDR1 and CDR2: SQVTM and ANQGSEA. CDR3 DNA sequence: TGCAGCGTTACCCCCCCGGGGAAAGAGACCCAGTACTTC. This encodes CSVTPPGKETQYF.

The V gene is TRBV5-1, the J gene TRBJ1-1, with D possibly matching TRBD1 (5 bases). V lost 0 bases and J 2 bases, leaving 11 bases between the germline ends. The CDR3 is 15 amino acids. The germline V gene has CDR1 SGHRS and CDR2 YFSETQ. The CDR3 reads CASSLGPGINTEAFF. The CDR3 DNA reads as TGCGCCAGCAGCTTGGGTCCAGGGATAAACACTGAAGCTTTCTTT.

This clone was seen more than once but under ten times. This chain uses TRBV5-6 with TRBJ2-7; D may match TRBD1 or TRBD2 (6 bases each). The V end was cut by 1 base, the J end by 0 bases, with 20 bases between. Germline V gene sequence: CDR1 SGHDT, CDR2 YYEEEE. The CDR3 contains 18 residues. CDR3 region: CASSLRVLRDTRSYEQYV. The DNA for the CDR3 is TGTGCCAGCAGCTTGAGGGTTTTGCGGGACACCCGCTCCTACGAGCAGTACGTC.

At least ten counts were recorded for this clone. The J gene is TRBJ1-1, the V gene TRBV2, with D possibly matching TRBD1 (5 bases). Per the germline V gene, CDR1 is SNHLY and CDR2 is FYNNEI. The CDR3 loop spans 13 amino acids. Deletions cut 7 bases from V and 3 bases from J, with 12 bases between. As DNA, the CDR3 is TGTGCCAGCACCGAGGGGTTGGACACTGAAGCTTTCTTT. Protein sequence: CASTEGLDTEAFF. The full variable domain, with the rest looked up from reference TRBV2 and TRBJ1-1, is EPEVTQTPSHQVTQMGQEVILRCVPISNHLYFYWYRQILGQKVEFLVSFYNNEISEKSEIFDDQFSVERPDGSNFTLKIRSTKLEDSAMYFCASTEGLDTEAFFGQGTRLTVV.

The chain links TRBV6-4 to TRBJ2-3; D may be TRBD2 (6 bases). Trimming cost V 3 bases and J 0 bases, with 10 bases left between them. Germline CDR1 reads MRHNA; CDR2 reads SNTAGT. The CDR3 contains 15 residues. CDR3 in amino acids: CASSDGTASTDTQYF. For the CDR3, the DNA is TGTGCCAGCAGTGATGGGACTGCTAGCACAGATACGCAGTATTTT.

The J gene is TRBJ1-1, the V gene TRBV4-1, with 9 nucleotides matching TRBD1. Germline loops: CDR1 MGHRA, CDR2 YSYEKL. The ends lost 1 base at V and 4 bases at J; junction bases unmatched: 7. The CDR3 extends over 16 amino acids. The CDR3 spells CASSQAPTGGITEAFF. The CDR3 nucleotides read TGCGCCAGCAGCCAAGCTCCGACAGGGGGTATCACTGAAGCTTTCTTT.

This clone appeared a few times. The chain employs TRBV7-2 and TRBJ1-2; 7 nucleotides agree with TRBD1. The CDR3 loop spans 15 amino acids. Germline V lookup: CDR1 SGHTA, CDR2 FQGNSA. V lost 0 bases, J lost 7 bases, and 8 bases stayed unmatched. In DNA form, the CDR3 reads TGTGCCAGCAGCTTAGCGGTAGAGGGGGCGCTTGGCTACACCTTC. The encoded protein is CASSLAVEGALGYTF.

CDR3 residues: CASQGGGVSYNEQFF. In DNA form, the CDR3 reads TGTGCCAGCCAAGGCGGGGGGGTGTCCTACAATGAGCAGTTCTTC. V gene TRBV7-2 combines with J gene TRBJ2-1, with 9 bases lining up with TRBD2. J was trimmed by 1 base and V by 8 bases; bases with no gene match: 6. The CDR3 totals 15 residues. Per the germline V gene, CDR1 is SGHTA and CDR2 is FQGNSA.

Notes on this clone: Other DNA sequences in the same sample also yield this CDR3. This chain's CDR3 is CASSEPGGLETQYF. The CDR3 DNA is TGTGCCAGCAGTGAACCAGGGGGCTTAGAGACCCAGTACTTC. The rearrangement joins TRBV6-1 to TRBJ2-5, with 8 bases matching TRBD1. This CDR3 has 14 residues. J lost 4 bases, V lost 2 bases, and 3 bases had no gene match. Germline CDR1 MNHNS, CDR2 SASEGT.

The rearrangement links TRBV4-2 to TRBJ1-4; 9 bases agree with TRBD1. The germline V gene has CDR1 LGHNA and CDR2 YNFKEQ. V lost 1 base to trimming and J lost 6 bases; unmatched junction nucleotides: 6. The CDR3 has 16 amino acids. The CDR3 is CASSQAAGQGDEKLFF. The CDR3 region has the DNA TGTGCCAGCAGCCAAGCGGCGGGACAGGGCGATGAAAAACTGTTTTTT.

The chain links TRBV7-3 to TRBJ2-1; 12 bases agree with TRBD2. Germline loops: CDR1 SGHTA, CDR2 FQGTGA. The CDR3 spans 15 residues. V lost 5 bases and J lost 4; bases outside the gene matches: 3. The CDR3 region has the DNA TGTGCCAGCAGCCGCGGGACTAGCGGGTACAATGAGCAGTTCTTC. Protein product: CASSRGTSGYNEQFF.

This chain links TRBV6-6 with TRBJ2-7; 9 nucleotides match TRBD1. CDR1 and CDR2 (germline): MNHNY, SVGAGI (reference sequence). The V segment lost 6 bases and the J segment 4 bases; nucleotides outside the gene matches: 7. This CDR3 comprises 14 residues. The DNA for the CDR3 is TGTGCCAGCAGCTACCGGGACAGGGAGTACGAGCAGTACGTC. Its translation is CASSYRDREYEQYV.

This rearrangement joins TRBV27 to TRBJ1-5; 7 bases match TRBD1. CDR3 length: 15 residues. The V and J ends lost 5 bases and 7 bases, in that order; junction bases with no gene match: 11. Per germline, CDR1 MNHEY and CDR2 SMNVEV (reference sequence). DNA of the CDR3: TGTGCCAGCAGTCGCCGCTGTGACAGGGACCAGCCCCAGCATTTT. This sequence encodes CASSRRCDRDQPQHF.

This chain joins TRBV4-1 and TRBJ1-1; D is unclear. The CDR3 runs 14 residues. Per germline, CDR1 MGHRA and CDR2 YSYEKL. V was cut by 0 bases and J by 4 bases, with 9 bases left in between. The CDR3 sequence is CASSQDDLSTEAFF. CDR3 nucleotide sequence: TGCGCCAGCAGCCAAGATGACTTGTCCACTGAAGCTTTCTTT.

The rearrangement uses TRBV19 and TRBJ2-3, with TRBD1 identical over 10 bases. This CDR3 region has 14 residues. Trimming removed 6 bases from V and 5 bases from J; junction bases left unmatched: 5. Germline assignment: CDR1 LNHDA and CDR2 SQIVND (reference sequence). The CDR3 reads CASRSDRGGDTQYF. CDR3 nucleotides: TGTGCCAGTAGATCGGACAGGGGGGGAGATACGCAGTATTTT.

V and J are TRBV5-4 and TRBJ2-1; D ambiguous. Trimming stripped 2 bases from V and 8 bases from J, with 5 bases between. CDR1 and CDR2 from the germline V gene are SGHNT and YYREEE (reference sequence). This CDR3 spans 11 amino acids. As DNA, the CDR3 is TGTGCCAGCAGCTTCACCCATGAGCAGTTCTTC. This gives the protein CASSFTHEQFF.

This clone is classed as medium-sized. Other DNA sequences of this sample code for an identical CDR3. The V gene is TRBV27, the J gene TRBJ2-7; TRBD2 might be the D (6 bases). Germline V CDR1 and CDR2: MNHEY, SMNVEV (reference sequence). This CDR3 spans 14 amino acids. Between the trimmed V and J ends, which lost 0 bases and 0 bases, there was a span of 6 bases. The CDR3: CASSLSSGSYEQYF. The CDR3 nucleotides are TGTGCCAGCAGTTTATCTAGCGGCTCCTACGAGCAGTACTTC.

This clone was seen many times. The rearrangement uses TRBV5-4 and TRBJ2-1, with D perhaps being TRBD1 or TRBD2 (5 bases each). Per germline, CDR1 SGHNT and CDR2 YYREEE (reference sequence). Deletions cut 4 bases from V and 0 bases from J, with 14 bases between. The CDR3 runs 16 residues. CDR3 in amino acids: CASSPPWGSSYNEQFF. DNA of the CDR3: TGTGCCAGCAGCCCCCCATGGGGGAGCTCCTACAATGAGCAGTTCTTC.